This T cell receptor (beta chain) was sequenced during a study of T cells in Graves' hyperthyroidism and ophthalmopathy. Study-level background: Peripheral blood was collected at initial diagnosis, before any treatment.

Germline V lookup: CDR1 SGHVS, CDR2 FNYEAQ. The CDR3 extends over 16 amino acids. The ends were cut back, 4 bases at V and 7 bases at J, with 20 bases in the middle. The cohort's ophthalmopathy patients, a group with duration under 3 months, had a Clinical Activity Score of at least 3 and a NOSPECS grade of at least 4. Diagnoses were made from clinical symptoms, serum measures (thyroxine and TRAb), thyroid ultrasound and orbital computed tomography. The investigators amplified TCR beta CDR3 regions from RNA transcripts. Primed by the HTBI set, a first-round RT-PCR was run on the TCR CDR3. TCRdb analysed the multiplex PCR reads with MiXCR anew, one entry per CDR3 protein. The data contain more than 300,000 distinct CDR3 sequences, more than 14% of them singletons. In its sample, this clonotype was seen many times.

The V and J genes are TRBV7-6 and TRBJ2-1, with D possibly TRBD1 on 7 matching bases. The clonotype originates from a woman aged 30 to 39 with Graves' ophthalmopathy. Sequenced material: blood. The CDR3 region is CASSSTRQGGMNEQFF. As DNA, the CDR3 is TGTGCCAGCAGCTCAACTCGACAGGGAGGTATGAATGAGCAGTTCTTC.